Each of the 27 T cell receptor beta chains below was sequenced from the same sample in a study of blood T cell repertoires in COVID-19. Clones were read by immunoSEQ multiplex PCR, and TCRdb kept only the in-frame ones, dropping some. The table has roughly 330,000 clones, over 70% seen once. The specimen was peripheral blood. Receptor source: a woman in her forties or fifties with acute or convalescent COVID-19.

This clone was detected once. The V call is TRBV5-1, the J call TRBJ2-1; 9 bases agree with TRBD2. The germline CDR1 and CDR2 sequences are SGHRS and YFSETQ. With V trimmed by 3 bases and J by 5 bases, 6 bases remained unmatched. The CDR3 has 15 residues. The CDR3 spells CASSSLAGPDNEQFF. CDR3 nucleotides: TGCGCCAGCAGCTCCCTAGCGGGACCAGACAATGAGCAGTTCTTC.

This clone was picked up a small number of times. In DNA form, the CDR3 reads TGTGCCAGCTCGCCTCTCGGGACAGTGGAGCCCCAGCATTTT. Translated, it gives CASSPLGTVEPQHF. This rearrangement joins TRBV18 to TRBJ1-5; 7 positions agree with TRBD1. J was trimmed by 8 bases and V by 6 bases; bases with no gene match: 10. The germline V gene encodes CDR1 KGHSH and CDR2 LQKENI. This CDR3 comprises 14 residues.

The CDR3 bases are TGCAGCGTTGCTCGGGGGACTGGAAACACCATATATTTT. It is translated as CSVARGTGNTIYF. The gene calls are TRBV29-1 and TRBJ1-3; D might be TRBD1 (5 bases). Germline CDR1 SQVTM, CDR2 ANQGSEA. This CDR3 comprises 13 residues. V lost 4 bases to trimming and J lost 2 bases, with 9 bases between them.

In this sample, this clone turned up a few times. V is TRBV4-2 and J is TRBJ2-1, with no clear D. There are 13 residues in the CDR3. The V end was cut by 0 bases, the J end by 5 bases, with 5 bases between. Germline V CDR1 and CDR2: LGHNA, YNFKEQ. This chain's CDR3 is CASSQDLDNEQFF. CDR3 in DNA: TGTGCCAGCAGCCAAGATTTAGACAATGAGCAGTTCTTC.

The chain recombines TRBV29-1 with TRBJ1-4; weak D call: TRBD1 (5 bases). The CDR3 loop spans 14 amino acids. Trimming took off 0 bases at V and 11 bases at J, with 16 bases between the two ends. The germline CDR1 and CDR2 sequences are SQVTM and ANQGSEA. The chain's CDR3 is CSVEDTTAGGKLFF. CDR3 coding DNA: TGCAGCGTTGAAGATACCACCGCCGGGGGGAAACTGTTTTTT.

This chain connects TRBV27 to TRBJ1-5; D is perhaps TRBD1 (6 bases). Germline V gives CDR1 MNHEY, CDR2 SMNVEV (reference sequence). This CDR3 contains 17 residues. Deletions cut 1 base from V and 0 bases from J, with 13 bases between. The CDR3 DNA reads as TGTGCCAGCAGTTTATTGCCGGACAGCTATAGCAATCAGCCCCAGCATTTT. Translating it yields CASSLLPDSYSNQPQHF.

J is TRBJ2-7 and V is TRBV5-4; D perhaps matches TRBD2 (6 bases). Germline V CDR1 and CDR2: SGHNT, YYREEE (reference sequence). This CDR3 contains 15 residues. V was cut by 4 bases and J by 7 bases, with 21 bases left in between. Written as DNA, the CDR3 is TGTGCCAGCAGCACGGGGACTCCCGGGATGGGTGAGCAGTACTTC. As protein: CASSTGTPGMGEQYF.

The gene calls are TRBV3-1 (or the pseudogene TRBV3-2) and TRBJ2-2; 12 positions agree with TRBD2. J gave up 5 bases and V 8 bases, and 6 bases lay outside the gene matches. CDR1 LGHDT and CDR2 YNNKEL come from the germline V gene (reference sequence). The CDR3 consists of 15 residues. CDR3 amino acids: CASCLTSGGTGELFF. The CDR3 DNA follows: TGTGCCAGCTGTTTAACTAGCGGGGGGACCGGGGAGCTGTTTTTT.

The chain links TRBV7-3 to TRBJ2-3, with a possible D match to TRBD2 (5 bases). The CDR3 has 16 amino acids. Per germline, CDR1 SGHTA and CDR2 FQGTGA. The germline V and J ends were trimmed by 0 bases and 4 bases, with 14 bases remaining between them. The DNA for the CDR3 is TGTGCCAGCAGCTTAACAAGGCTGGGGAGCGCAGATACGCAGTATTTT. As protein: CASSLTRLGSADTQYF.

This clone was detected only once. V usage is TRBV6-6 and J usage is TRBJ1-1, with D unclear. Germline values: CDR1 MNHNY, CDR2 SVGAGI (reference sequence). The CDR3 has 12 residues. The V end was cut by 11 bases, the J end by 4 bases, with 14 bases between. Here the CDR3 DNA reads TGTGCCTTCCGGAGGAGGACCACTGAAGCTTTCTTT. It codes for CAFRRRTTEAFF.

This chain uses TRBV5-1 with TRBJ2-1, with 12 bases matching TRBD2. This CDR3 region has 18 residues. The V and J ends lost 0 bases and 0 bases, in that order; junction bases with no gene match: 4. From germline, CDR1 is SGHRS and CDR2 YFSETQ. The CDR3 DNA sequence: TGCGCCAGCAGCTTGGCTCTAGCGGGGGGGAGCTCCTACAATGAGCAGTTCTTC. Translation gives CASSLALAGGSSYNEQFF.

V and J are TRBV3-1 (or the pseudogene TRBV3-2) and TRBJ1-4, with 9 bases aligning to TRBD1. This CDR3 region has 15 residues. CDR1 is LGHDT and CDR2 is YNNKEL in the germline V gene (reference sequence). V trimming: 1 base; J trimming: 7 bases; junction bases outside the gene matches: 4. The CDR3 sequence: CASSQVTGGGEKLFF. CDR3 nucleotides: TGTGCCAGCAGCCAAGTAACAGGGGGCGGTGAAAAACTGTTTTTT.

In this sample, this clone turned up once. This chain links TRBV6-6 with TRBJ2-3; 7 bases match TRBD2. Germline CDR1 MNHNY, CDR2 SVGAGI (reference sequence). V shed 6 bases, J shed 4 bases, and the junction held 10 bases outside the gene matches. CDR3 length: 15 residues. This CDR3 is CASRPTSFSPDTQYF. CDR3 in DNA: TGTGCCAGCAGGCCGACTAGCTTTTCTCCAGATACGCAGTATTTT.

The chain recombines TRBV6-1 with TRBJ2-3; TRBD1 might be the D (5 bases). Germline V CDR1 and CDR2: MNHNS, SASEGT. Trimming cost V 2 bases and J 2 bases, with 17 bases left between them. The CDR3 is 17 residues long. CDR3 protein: CASSEYRGSGFTDTQYF. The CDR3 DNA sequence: TGTGCCAGCAGTGAATATAGGGGCTCCGGTTTCACAGATACGCAGTATTTT.

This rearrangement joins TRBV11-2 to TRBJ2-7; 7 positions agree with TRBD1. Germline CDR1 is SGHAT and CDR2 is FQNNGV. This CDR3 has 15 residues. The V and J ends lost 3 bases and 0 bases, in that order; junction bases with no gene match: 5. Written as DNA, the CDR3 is TGTGCCAGCAGCTTGCCGGGACAGATCTCCTACGAGCAGTACTTC. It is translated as CASSLPGQISYEQYF.

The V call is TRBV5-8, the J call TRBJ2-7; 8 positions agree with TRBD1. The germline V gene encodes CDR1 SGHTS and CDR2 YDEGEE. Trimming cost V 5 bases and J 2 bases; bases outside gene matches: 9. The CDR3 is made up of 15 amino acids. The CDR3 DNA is TGTGCCAGCAGAGGACCGGACAGGGAGCCCTACGAGCAGTACTTC. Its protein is CASRGPDREPYEQYF.

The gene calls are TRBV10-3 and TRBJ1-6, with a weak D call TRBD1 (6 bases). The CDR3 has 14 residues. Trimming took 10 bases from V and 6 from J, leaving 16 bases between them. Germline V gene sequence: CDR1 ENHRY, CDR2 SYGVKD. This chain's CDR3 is CASNSGAGNSPLHF. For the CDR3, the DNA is TGTGCCAGCAACTCAGGGGCTGGTAATTCACCCCTCCACTTT.

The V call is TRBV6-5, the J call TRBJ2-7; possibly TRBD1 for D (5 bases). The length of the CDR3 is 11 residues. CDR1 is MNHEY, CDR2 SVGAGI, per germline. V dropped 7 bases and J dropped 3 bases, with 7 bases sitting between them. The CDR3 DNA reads TGTGCCAGCACAAGGGGCTACGAGCAGTACTTC. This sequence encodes CASTRGYEQYF.

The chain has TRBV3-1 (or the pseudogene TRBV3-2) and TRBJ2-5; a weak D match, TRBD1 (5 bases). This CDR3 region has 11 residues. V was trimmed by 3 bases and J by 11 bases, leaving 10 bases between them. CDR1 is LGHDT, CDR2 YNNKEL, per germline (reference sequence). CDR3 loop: CASSQTVIQYF. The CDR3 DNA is TGTGCCAGCAGCCAGACAGTTATTCAGTACTTC.

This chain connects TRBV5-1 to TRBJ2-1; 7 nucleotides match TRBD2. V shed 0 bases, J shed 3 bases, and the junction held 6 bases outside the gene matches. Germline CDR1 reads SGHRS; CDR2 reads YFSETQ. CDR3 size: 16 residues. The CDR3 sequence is CASSLDPGGYYNEQFF. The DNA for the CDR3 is TGCGCCAGCAGCTTGGATCCGGGGGGATACTACAATGAGCAGTTCTTC.

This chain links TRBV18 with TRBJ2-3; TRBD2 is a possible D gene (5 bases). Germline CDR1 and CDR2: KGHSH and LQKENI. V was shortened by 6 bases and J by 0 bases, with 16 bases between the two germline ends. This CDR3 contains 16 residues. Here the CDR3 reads CASSSRSGGSTDTQYF. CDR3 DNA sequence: TGTGCCAGCTCCTCTCGGAGTGGAGGCAGCACAGATACGCAGTATTTT.

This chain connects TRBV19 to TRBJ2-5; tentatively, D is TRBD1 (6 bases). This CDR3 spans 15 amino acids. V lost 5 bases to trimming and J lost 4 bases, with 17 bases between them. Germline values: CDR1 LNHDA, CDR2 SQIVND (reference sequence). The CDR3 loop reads CASSSPNQGRETQYF. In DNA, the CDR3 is TGTGCCAGTAGTTCGCCGAACCAGGGGCGAGAGACCCAGTACTTC.

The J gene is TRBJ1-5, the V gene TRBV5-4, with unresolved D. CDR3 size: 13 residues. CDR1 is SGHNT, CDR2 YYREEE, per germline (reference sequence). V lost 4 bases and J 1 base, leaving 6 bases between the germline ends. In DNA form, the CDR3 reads TGTGCCAGCAGCACCGGGAGCAATCAGCCCCAGCATTTT. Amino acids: CASSTGSNQPQHF.

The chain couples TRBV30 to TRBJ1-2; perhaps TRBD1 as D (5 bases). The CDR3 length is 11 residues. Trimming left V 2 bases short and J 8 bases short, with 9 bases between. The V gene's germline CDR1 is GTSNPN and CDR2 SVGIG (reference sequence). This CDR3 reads CAWSPGYGYTF. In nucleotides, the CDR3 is TGTGCCTGGAGTCCAGGGTACGGCTACACCTTC.

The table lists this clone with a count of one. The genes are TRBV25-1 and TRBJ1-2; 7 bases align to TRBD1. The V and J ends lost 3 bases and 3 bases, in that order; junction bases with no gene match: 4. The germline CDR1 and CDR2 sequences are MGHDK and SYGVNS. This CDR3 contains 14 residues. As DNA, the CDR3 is TGTGCCAGCAGTGAGTCGGGACAGTACTATGGCTACACCTTC. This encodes CASSESGQYYGYTF.

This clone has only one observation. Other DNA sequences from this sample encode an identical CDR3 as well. The CDR3 DNA reads TGTGCCAGCAGCCGCGGACTAGCGACAGATACGCAGTATTTT. Protein: CASSRGLATDTQYF. V usage is TRBV7-9 and J usage is TRBJ2-3, with TRBD2 matching 9 bases. Looked up from germline, CDR1 is SEHNR and CDR2 is FQNEAQ (reference sequence). V was pared by 5 bases and J by 3 bases, with 3 bases of the junction left unmatched. This CDR3 has 14 residues.

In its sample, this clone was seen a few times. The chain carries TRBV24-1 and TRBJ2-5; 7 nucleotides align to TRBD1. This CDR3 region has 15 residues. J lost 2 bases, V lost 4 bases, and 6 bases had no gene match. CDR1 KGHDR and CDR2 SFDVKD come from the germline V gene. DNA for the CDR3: TGTGCCACCAGTGAAGCCGGGACAGCTCAAGAGACCCAGTACTTC. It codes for CATSEAGTAQETQYF.